The 23 T cell receptor beta chains given below trace back to one sample, sequenced in a study of OX40 agonist ivuxolimab in advanced cancers. Assay: immunoSEQ multiplex PCR; the TCRdb copy retains only in-frame clones and omits some. The table lists over 75,000 clones, roughly 89% of them singletons. The source material was CD4+ or CD8+ T cells sorted from blood, sampled in a trial of the OX40 agonist ivuxolimab. These receptors came from an adult with an advanced solid tumor such as melanoma, head and neck, liver or kidney cancer.

The rearrangement links TRBV7-9 to TRBJ2-6; unclear D gene. V gave up 8 bases and J gave up 4 bases, with 15 bases separating them. There are 15 residues in the CDR3. Germline CDR1 and CDR2: SEHNR and FQNEAQ (reference sequence). The CDR3 reads CASPSMVGGANVLTF. The CDR3 DNA is TGTGCCAGCCCCTCGATGGTGGGGGGGGCCAACGTCCTGACTTTC.

This clone was detected once. CDR3 residues: CASSRQGENYGYTF. The DNA of the CDR3 is TGTGCCAGTAGTCGACAGGGAGAAAACTATGGCTACACCTTC. J is TRBJ1-2 and V is TRBV19; 7 positions agree with TRBD1. The V gene end was trimmed by 5 bases and the J gene end by 2 bases; junction bases not matched to a gene: 5. Per germline, CDR1 LNHDA and CDR2 SQIVND (reference sequence). This CDR3 is built from 14 residues.

The V and J genes are TRBV5-4 and TRBJ2-5; 7 positions agree with TRBD1. Germline V gene lookup returns CDR1 SGHNT and CDR2 YYREEE (reference sequence). The V gene end was trimmed by 2 bases and the J gene end by 5 bases; junction bases not matched to a gene: 6. CDR3 length: 14 amino acids. DNA of the CDR3: TGTGCCAGCAGCTTTCGACAGGGCCGGGAGACCCAGTACTTC. This encodes CASSFRQGRETQYF.

V is TRBV29-1 and J is TRBJ1-2; D is possibly TRBD1 (5 bases). The ends were cut back, 1 base at V and 0 bases at J, with 12 bases in the middle. This CDR3 region has 15 residues. Looked up from germline, CDR1 is SQVTM and CDR2 is ANQGSEA. CDR3 DNA: TGCAGCGTTGAAGGAGGGGCGGGCCCTAACTATGGCTACACCTTC. This translates into CSVEGGAGPNYGYTF.

The chain joins TRBV7-8 to TRBJ1-1; tentative D call: TRBD1 (6 bases). V gave up 1 base and J gave up 5 bases, with 17 bases separating them. Per the germline V gene, CDR1 is SGHVS and CDR2 is FQNEAQ. The CDR3 runs 16 residues. For the CDR3, the DNA is TGTGCCAGCAGCTTAGAGGGGGGTGAGAGGGCAACTGAAGCTTTCTTT. Translating gives CASSLEGGERATEAFF.

This chain links TRBV28 with TRBJ1-3; no definite D call. The V gene lost 8 bases and the J gene lost 4 bases, with 15 bases spanning the gap. Germline CDR1 MDHEN, CDR2 SYDVKM. The CDR3 extends over 14 amino acids. In DNA, the CDR3 is TGTGCCAGCGGAACACCGTTAAACGGAAACACCATATATTTT. This translates into CASGTPLNGNTIYF.

The sample holds one count of this clone. This chain connects TRBV29-1 to TRBJ2-5; no reliable D call. The J call may be in error: the DNA end matches TRBJ2-7 better. Germline values: CDR1 SQVTM, CDR2 ANQGSEA. The CDR3 length is 17 residues. The CDR3 DNA reads as TGCAGCGTTGGCCTAGTAGGGTCGAGCAAGAGCTCCTACGAGCAGTACTTC. Translation: CSVGLVGSSKSSYEQYF.

The chain couples TRBV5-1 to TRBJ2-5; a possible D gene is TRBD1 (6 bases). This CDR3 is built from 15 residues. V was shortened by 0 bases and J by 7 bases, with 16 bases between the two germline ends. Looked up from germline, CDR1 is SGHRS and CDR2 is YFSETQ. Written as DNA, the CDR3 is TGCGCCAGCAGCTTGGAGATGGGGGCTACAACGACCCAGTACTTC. Its translation is CASSLEMGATTTQYF.

The gene calls are TRBV10-3 and TRBJ1-3; 9 bases fit TRBD1. The CDR3 totals 15 residues. CDR1 and CDR2 from the germline V gene are ENHRY and SYGVKD. With V trimmed by 10 bases and J by 4 bases, 11 bases remained unmatched. CDR3 bases: TGTGCCACCCTTTCCGGGACAGGGTTCGGAAACACCATATATTTT. This gives the protein CATLSGTGFGNTIYF.

This sequence joins TRBV9 and TRBJ1-2, with unresolved D. CDR3 size: 13 residues. Trimming removed 3 bases at V and 2 bases at J, with 8 bases between. Germline CDR1 reads SGDLS; CDR2 reads YYNGEE. CDR3 in amino acids: CASSADGNYGYTF. DNA for the CDR3: TGTGCCAGCAGCGCCGACGGGAACTATGGCTACACCTTC.

This sequence joins TRBV19 and TRBJ1-1; D not resolved. The germline V gene encodes CDR1 LNHDA and CDR2 SQIVND (reference sequence). The length of the CDR3 is 13 residues. Deletions cut 6 bases from V and 10 bases from J, with 18 bases between. CDR3 sequence (DNA): TGTGCCAGTAGCGACCTGGCCGTCGCTGGAGCTTTCTTT. Translating it yields CASSDLAVAGAFF. The full variable domain, with the rest looked up from reference TRBV19 and TRBJ1-1, is DGGITQSPKYLFRKEGQNVTLSCEQNLNHDAMYWYRQDPGQGLRLIYYSQIVNDFQKGDIAEGYSVSREKKESFPLTVTSAQKNPTAFYLCASSDLAVAGAFFGQGTRLTVV.

The chain couples TRBV19 to TRBJ2-7, with 8 bases aligning to TRBD2. This CDR3 is 15 amino acids long. CDR1 and CDR2 (germline): LNHDA, SQIVND (reference sequence). V shed 4 bases, J shed 2 bases, and the junction held 7 bases outside the gene matches. The DNA of the CDR3 is TGTGCCAGTAGTAGTGTGCTAGCGGGCGCCTACGAGCAGTACTTC. As protein: CASSSVLAGAYEQYF.

The CDR3: CASSEDLPGLAGSYEQYF. CDR3 sequence (DNA): TGTGCCAGCAGTGAAGATCTCCCGGGACTAGCGGGGTCCTACGAGCAGTACTTC. The V and J genes are TRBV6-1 and TRBJ2-7; 13 bases match TRBD2. Germline CDR1 MNHNS, CDR2 SASEGT. The CDR3 runs to 18 residues. Trimming removed 1 base from V and 1 base from J; junction bases left unmatched: 7.

The rearrangement uses TRBV11-1 and TRBJ2-7, with D tentatively TRBD1 (5 bases). The V end lost 5 bases, the J end lost 6 bases, and 11 bases lay between the germline ends. This CDR3 region has 12 residues. Per germline, CDR1 SGHAT and CDR2 FQDESV (reference sequence). In nucleotides, the CDR3 is TGTGCCAGCAGCCCAGACAGTCGCGAGCAGTACTTC. This codes for CASSPDSREQYF.

Only one count was recorded for this clone. V is TRBV7-9 and J is TRBJ1-1; D is unclear. The CDR3 runs to 12 residues. The germline V gene encodes CDR1 SEHNR and CDR2 FQNEAQ (reference sequence). V was shortened by 5 bases and J by 1 base, with 5 bases between the two germline ends. In DNA form, the CDR3 reads TGTGCCAGCAGCGGAACGAACACTGAAGCTTTCTTT. Protein sequence: CASSGTNTEAFF.

This clone is a singleton in its sample. The chain joins TRBV9 to TRBJ2-3; 8 bases fit TRBD2. V trimming: 3 bases; J trimming: 2 bases; junction bases outside the gene matches: 5. The CDR3 runs to 15 residues. CDR1 SGDLS and CDR2 YYNGEE come from the germline V gene. As DNA, the CDR3 is TGTGCCAGCAGCGCCCAAGGACTAGCCACAGATACGCAGTATTTT. Its translation is CASSAQGLATDTQYF.

The count of this clone is one. The rearrangement links TRBV11-3 to TRBJ2-1; D is perhaps TRBD2 (7 bases). Germline-derived CDR1 and CDR2 are SGHNT and YENEEA. The ends were cut back, 4 bases at V and 2 bases at J, with 27 bases in the middle. The length of the CDR3 is 20 residues. CDR3 in DNA: TGTGCCAGCAGCTCTGCCCCCGGGGGCGCGGGAGCTCTTGCCTACAATGAGCAGTTCTTC. Its translation is CASSSAPGGAGALAYNEQFF. Full variable domain (missing parts from reference TRBV11-3 and TRBJ2-1): EAGVVQSPRYKIIEKKQPVAFWCNPISGHNTLYWYLQNLGQGPELLIRYENEEAVDDSQLPKDRFSAERLKGVDSTLKIQPAELGDSAVYLCASSSAPGGAGALAYNEQFFGPGTRLTVL.

The chain joins TRBV6-6 to TRBJ1-5; no definite D call. The CDR3 has 15 amino acids. Germline V gives CDR1 MNHNY, CDR2 SVGAGI (reference sequence). The germline V and J ends were trimmed by 1 base and 15 bases, with 22 bases remaining between them. This chain's CDR3 is CASSYFPPRPCCGHF. In DNA, the CDR3 is TGTGCCAGCAGTTACTTCCCACCCCGACCTTGTTGTGGGCATTTT.

J is TRBJ1-1 and V is TRBV27; D is unresolved. V lost 5 bases and J lost 0, with 7 bases in between. Germline CDR1 is MNHEY and CDR2 is SMNVEV (reference sequence). The length of the CDR3 is 13 residues. Here the CDR3 reads CASSGRVNTEAFF. The CDR3 region has the DNA TGTGCCAGCAGTGGACGGGTGAACACTGAAGCTTTCTTT.

This clone came up once. The gene calls are TRBV7-9 and TRBJ1-1; D call uncertain. This CDR3 contains 13 residues. Trimming took 8 bases from V and 0 from J, leaving 10 bases between them. CDR1 is SEHNR and CDR2 is FQNEAQ in the germline V gene (reference sequence). CDR3 protein: CASAYLMNTEAFF. As DNA, the CDR3 is TGTGCCAGCGCCTACCTAATGAACACTGAAGCTTTCTTT.

CDR3 protein: CAWSGTGNYGYTF. DNA for the CDR3: TGTGCCTGGAGCGGGACAGGGAACTATGGCTACACCTTC. The genes are TRBV30 and TRBJ1-2, with 9 bases that match TRBD1. The V gene's germline CDR1 is GTSNPN and CDR2 SVGIG (reference sequence). Germline trimming cut 3 bases from V and 2 bases from J; bases unmatched to any gene: 1. The CDR3 has 13 residues.

V usage is TRBV5-1 and J usage is TRBJ2-7; 7 bases fit TRBD1. The ends lost 5 bases at V and 3 bases at J; junction bases unmatched: 11. Germline V gene lookup returns CDR1 SGHRS and CDR2 YFSETQ. The CDR3 contains 15 residues. CDR3: CASSNTGVINYEQYF. The CDR3 nucleotides read TGCGCCAGCAGTAATACAGGGGTCATTAACTACGAGCAGTACTTC.

The rearrangement uses TRBV5-1 and TRBJ2-1; D is ambiguous. The CDR3 consists of 13 residues. V was cut by 7 bases and J by 0 bases, with 8 bases left in between. Germline CDR1 and CDR2: SGHRS and YFSETQ. CDR3 sequence (DNA): TGCGCCAGCCACCCAGACTCCTACAATGAGCAGTTCTTC. Translation: CASHPDSYNEQFF.